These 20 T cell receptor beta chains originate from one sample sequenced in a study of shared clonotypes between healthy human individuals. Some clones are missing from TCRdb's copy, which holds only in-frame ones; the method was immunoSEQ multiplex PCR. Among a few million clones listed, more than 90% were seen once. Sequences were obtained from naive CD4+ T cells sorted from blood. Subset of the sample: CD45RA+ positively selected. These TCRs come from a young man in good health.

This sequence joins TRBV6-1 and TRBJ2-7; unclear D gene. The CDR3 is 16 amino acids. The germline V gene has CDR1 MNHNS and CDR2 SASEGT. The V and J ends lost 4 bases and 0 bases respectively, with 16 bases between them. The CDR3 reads CASSVPEVEASYEQYF. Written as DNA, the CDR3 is TGTGCCAGCAGTGTCCCCGAGGTAGAAGCCTCCTACGAGCAGTACTTC.

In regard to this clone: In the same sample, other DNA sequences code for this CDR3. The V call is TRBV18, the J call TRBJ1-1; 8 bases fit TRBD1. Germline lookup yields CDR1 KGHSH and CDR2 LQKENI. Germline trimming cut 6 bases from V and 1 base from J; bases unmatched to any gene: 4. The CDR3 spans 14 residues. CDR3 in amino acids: CASSPTGGNTEAFF. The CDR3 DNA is TGTGCCAGCTCCCCCACAGGGGGGAACACTGAAGCTTTCTTT.

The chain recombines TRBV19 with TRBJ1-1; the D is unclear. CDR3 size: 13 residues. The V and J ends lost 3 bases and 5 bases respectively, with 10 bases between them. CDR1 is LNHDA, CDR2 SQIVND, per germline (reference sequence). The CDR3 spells CASSMKGETEAFF. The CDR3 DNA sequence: TGTGCCAGTAGTATGAAGGGCGAAACTGAAGCTTTCTTT.

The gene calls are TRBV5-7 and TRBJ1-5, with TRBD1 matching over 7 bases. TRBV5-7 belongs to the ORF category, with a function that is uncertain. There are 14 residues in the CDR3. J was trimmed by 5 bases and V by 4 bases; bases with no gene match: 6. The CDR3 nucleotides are TGTGCCAGCAGCCCGACAGGGTCCTATCAGCCCCAGCATTTT. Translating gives CASSPTGSYQPQHF.

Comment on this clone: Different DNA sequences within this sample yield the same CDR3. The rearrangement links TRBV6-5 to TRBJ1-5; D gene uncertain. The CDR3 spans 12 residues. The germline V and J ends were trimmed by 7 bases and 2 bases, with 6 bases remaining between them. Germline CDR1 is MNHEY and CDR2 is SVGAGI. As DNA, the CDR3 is TGTGCCAGCACAACGGGCAATCAGCCCCAGCATTTT. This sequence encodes CASTTGNQPQHF.

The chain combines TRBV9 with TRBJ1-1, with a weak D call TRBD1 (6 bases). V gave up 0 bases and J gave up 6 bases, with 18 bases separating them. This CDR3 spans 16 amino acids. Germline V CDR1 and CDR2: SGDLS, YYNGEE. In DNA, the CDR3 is TGTGCCAGCAGCGTAGGTAATTCAGGGGCCGAAGCTGAAGCTTTCTTT. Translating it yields CASSVGNSGAEAEAFF.

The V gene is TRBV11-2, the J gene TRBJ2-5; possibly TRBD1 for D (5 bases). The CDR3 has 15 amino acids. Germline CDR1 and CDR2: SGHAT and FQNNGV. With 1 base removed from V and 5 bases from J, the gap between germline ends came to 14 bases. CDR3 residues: CASSLGQTRLETQYF. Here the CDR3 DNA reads TGTGCCAGCAGCTTAGGACAGACCAGATTGGAGACCCAGTACTTC.

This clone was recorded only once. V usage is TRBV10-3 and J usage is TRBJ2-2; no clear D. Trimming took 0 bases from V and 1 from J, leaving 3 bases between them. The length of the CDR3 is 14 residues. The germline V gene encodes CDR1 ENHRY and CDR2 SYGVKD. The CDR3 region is CAISESMNTGELFF. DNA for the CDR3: TGTGCCATCAGTGAGTCAATGAACACCGGGGAGCTGTTTTTT.

The CDR3 DNA sequence: TGCGCCAGCAGCCGGACAACGGGGCAGAGAGGAGATACGCAGTATTTT. It encodes CASSRTTGQRGDTQYF. The chain couples TRBV4-1 to TRBJ2-3, with D perhaps being TRBD1 or TRBD2 (5 bases each). The CDR3 spans 16 residues. Trimming stripped 4 bases from V and 5 bases from J, with 19 bases between. Germline assignment: CDR1 MGHRA and CDR2 YSYEKL.

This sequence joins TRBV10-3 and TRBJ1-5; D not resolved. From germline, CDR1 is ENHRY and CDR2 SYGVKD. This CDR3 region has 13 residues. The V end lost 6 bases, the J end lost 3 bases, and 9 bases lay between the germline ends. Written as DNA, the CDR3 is TGTGCCATCAGAAGATCGTTCAATCAGCCCCAGCATTTT. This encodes CAIRRSFNQPQHF.

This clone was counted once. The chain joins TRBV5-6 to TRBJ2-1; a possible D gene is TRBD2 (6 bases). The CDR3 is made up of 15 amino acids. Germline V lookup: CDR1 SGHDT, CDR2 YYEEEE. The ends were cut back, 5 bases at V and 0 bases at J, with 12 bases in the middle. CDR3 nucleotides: TGTGCCAGCAGTCAACGGGGGACCTCCTACAATGAGCAGTTCTTC. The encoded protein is CASSQRGTSYNEQFF.

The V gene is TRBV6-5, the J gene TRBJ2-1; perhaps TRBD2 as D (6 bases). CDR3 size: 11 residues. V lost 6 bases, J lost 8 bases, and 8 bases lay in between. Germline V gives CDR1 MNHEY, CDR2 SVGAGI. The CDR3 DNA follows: TGTGCCAGCAGCGGGAGTTATGAGCAGTTCTTC. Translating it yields CASSGSYEQFF.

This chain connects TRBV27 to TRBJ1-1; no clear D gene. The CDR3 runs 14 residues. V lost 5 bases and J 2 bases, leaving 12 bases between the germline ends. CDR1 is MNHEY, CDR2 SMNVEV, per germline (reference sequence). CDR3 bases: TGTGCCAGCAGTACTGGTGGCCTCAACACTGAAGCTTTCTTT. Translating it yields CASSTGGLNTEAFF.

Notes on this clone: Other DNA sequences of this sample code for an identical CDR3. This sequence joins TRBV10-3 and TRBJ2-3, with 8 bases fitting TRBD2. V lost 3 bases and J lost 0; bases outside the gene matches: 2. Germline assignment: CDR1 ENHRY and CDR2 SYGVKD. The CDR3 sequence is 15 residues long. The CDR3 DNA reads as TGTGCCATCAGTGACCTAGCGGGTAGCACAGATACGCAGTATTTT. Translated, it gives CAISDLAGSTDTQYF.

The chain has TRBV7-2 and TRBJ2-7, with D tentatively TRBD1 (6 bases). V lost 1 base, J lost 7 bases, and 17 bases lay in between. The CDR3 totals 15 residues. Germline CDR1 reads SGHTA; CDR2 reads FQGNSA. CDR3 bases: TGTGCCAGCAGCTTAGTGGAAACAGGGACCCTGGAGCAGTACTTC. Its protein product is CASSLVETGTLEQYF.

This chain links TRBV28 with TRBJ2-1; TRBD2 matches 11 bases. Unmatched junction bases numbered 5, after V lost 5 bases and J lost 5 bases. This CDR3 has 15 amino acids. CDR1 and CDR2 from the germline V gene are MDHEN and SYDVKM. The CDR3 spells CASSRGTSGHNEQFF. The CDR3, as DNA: TGTGCCAGCAGTCGCGGGACTAGCGGACACAATGAGCAGTTCTTC. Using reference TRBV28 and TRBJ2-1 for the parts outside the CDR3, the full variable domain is DVKVTQSSRYLVKRTGEKVFLECVQDMDHENMFWYRQDPGLGLRLIYFSYDVKMKEKGDIPEGYSVSREKKERFSLILESASTNQTSMYLCASSRGTSGHNEQFFGPGTRLTVL.

CDR3 nucleotides: TGTGCCAGCTCAGACCGGGACAGCTACGAGCAGTACTTC. Protein: CASSDRDSYEQYF. This chain joins TRBV18 and TRBJ2-7; TRBD1 aligns across 7 bases. CDR3 length equals 13 residues. The trim removed 5 bases at V and 3 bases at J, leaving 4 bases unmatched. Germline V lookup: CDR1 KGHSH, CDR2 LQKENI.

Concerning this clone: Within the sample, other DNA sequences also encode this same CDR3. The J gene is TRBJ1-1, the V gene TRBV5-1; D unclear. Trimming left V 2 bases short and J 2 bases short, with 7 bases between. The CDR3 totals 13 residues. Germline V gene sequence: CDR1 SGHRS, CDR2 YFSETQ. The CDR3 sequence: CASSFTLNTEAFF. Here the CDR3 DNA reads TGCGCCAGCAGCTTCACACTTAACACTGAAGCTTTCTTT.

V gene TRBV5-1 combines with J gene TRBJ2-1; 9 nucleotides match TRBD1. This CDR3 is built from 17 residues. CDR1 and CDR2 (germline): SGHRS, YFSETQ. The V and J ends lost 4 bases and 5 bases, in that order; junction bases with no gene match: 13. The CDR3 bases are TGCGCCAGCAGCCCGGCCGGGACAGGGTTCGTGAACAATGAGCAGTTCTTC. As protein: CASSPAGTGFVNNEQFF. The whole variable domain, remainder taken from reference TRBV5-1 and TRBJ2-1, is KAGVTQTPRYLIKTRGQQVTLSCSPISGHRSVSWYQQTPGQGLQFLFEYFSETQRNKGNFPGRFSGRQFSNSRSEMNVSTLELGDSALYLCASSPAGTGFVNNEQFFGPGTRLTVL.

CDR3 sequence: CASSFSGTEFYEQYF. The CDR3 coding sequence is TGTGCCAGCAGCTTTTCCGGGACAGAGTTCTACGAGCAGTACTTC. The chain combines TRBV7-2 with TRBJ2-7, with TRBD1 matching over 7 bases. The germline V gene encodes CDR1 SGHTA and CDR2 FQGNSA. The J segment lost 3 bases and the V segment lost 3 bases, leaving 8 bases of the junction unmatched. This CDR3 has 15 amino acids.